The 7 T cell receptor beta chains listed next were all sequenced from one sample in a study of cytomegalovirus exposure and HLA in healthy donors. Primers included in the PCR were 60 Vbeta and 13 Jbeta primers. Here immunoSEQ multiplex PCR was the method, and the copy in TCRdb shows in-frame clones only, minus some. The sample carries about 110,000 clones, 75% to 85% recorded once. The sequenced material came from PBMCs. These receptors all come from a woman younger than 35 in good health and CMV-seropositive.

In DNA, the CDR3 is TGTGCCAGCAGTTATTCAACAGGGGGCATGAACACTGAAGCTTTCTTT. Encoded protein: CASSYSTGGMNTEAFF. The chain combines TRBV6-6 with TRBJ1-1; 9 nucleotides align to TRBD1. Germline V lookup: CDR1 MNHNY, CDR2 SVGAGI (reference sequence). The junction had 5 bases not matched to a gene; V was cut back by 3 bases and J by 0 bases. The CDR3 runs to 16 residues.

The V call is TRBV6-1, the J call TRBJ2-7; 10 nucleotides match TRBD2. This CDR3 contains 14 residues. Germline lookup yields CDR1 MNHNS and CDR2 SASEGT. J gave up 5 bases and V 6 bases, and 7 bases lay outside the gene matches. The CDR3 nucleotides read TGTGCCAGCAGACCCACCGGGACTAGCGACGAGCAGTACTTC. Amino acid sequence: CASRPTGTSDEQYF.

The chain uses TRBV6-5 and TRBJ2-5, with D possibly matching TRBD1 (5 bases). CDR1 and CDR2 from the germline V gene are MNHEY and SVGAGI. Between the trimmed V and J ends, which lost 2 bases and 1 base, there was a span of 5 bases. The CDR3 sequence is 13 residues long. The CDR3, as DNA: TGTGCCAGCAGTTACAGGGGCCAAGAGACCCAGTACTTC. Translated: CASSYRGQETQYF.

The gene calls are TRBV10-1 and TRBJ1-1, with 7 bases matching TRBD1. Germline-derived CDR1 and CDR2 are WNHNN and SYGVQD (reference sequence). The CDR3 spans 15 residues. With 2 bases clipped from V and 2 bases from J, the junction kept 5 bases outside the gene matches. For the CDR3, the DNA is TGCGCCAGCAGTGAGCAGACAGGGAAAAACACTGAAGCTTTCTTT. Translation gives CASSEQTGKNTEAFF.

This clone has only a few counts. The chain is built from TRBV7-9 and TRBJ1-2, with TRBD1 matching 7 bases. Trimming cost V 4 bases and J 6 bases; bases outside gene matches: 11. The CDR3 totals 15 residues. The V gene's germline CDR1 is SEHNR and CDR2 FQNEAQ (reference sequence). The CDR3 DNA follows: TGTGCCAGCAGCTACCTCGCGAACAGGGGTAATGGCTACACCTTC. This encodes CASSYLANRGNGYTF.

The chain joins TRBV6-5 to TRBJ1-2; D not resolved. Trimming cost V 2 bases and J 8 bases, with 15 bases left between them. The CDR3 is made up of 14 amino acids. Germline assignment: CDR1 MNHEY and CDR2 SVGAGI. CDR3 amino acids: CASSYRFARRGYTF. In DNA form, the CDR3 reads TGTGCCAGCAGTTACAGGTTTGCCCGGAGAGGCTACACCTTC.

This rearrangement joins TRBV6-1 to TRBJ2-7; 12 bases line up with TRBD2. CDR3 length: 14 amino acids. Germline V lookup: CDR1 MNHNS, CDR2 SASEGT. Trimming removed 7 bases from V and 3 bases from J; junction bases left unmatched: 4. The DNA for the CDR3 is TGTGCCAGCAAGGGGACTAGCGGGCTCTACGAGCAGTACTTC. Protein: CASKGTSGLYEQYF.